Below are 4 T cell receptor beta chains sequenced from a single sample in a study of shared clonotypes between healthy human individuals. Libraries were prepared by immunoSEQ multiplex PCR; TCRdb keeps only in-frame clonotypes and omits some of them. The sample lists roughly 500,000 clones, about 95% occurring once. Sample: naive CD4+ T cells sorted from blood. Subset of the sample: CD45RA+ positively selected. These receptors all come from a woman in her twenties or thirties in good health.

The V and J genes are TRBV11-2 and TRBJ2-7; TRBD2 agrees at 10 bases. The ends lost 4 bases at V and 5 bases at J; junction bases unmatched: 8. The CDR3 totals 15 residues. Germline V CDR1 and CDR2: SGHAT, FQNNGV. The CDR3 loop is CASSSLAGVYHEQYF. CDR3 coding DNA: TGTGCCAGCAGCTCCCTAGCGGGAGTTTACCACGAGCAGTACTTC. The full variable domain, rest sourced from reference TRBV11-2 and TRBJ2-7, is EAGVAQSPRYKIIEKRQSVAFWCNPISGHATLYWYQQILGQGPKLLIQFQNNGVVDDSQLPKDRFSAERLKGVDSTLKIQPAKLEDSAVYLCASSSLAGVYHEQYFGPGTRLTVT.

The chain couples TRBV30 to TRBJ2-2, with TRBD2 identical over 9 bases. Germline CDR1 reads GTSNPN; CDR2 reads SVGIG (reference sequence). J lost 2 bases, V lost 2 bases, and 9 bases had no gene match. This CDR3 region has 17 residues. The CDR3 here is CAWSPTAGGDNTGELFF. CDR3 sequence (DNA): TGTGCCTGGAGTCCCACAGCGGGAGGCGATAACACCGGGGAGCTGTTTTTT.

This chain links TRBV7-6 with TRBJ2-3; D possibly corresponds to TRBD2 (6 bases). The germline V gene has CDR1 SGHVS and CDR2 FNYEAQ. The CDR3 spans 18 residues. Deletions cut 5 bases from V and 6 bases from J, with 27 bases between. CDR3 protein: CASSLGDSRRGSLDTQYF. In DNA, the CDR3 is TGTGCCAGCAGCCTGGGGGATTCGAGGAGGGGTTCCTTGGATACGCAGTATTTT.

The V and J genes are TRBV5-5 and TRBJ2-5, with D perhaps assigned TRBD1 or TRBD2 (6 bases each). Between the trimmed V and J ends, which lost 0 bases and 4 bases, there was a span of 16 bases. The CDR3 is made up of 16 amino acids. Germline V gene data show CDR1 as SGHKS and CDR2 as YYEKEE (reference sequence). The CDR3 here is CASSLAGAYYGETQYF. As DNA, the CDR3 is TGTGCCAGCAGCTTGGCGGGGGCCTATTACGGAGAGACCCAGTACTTC.